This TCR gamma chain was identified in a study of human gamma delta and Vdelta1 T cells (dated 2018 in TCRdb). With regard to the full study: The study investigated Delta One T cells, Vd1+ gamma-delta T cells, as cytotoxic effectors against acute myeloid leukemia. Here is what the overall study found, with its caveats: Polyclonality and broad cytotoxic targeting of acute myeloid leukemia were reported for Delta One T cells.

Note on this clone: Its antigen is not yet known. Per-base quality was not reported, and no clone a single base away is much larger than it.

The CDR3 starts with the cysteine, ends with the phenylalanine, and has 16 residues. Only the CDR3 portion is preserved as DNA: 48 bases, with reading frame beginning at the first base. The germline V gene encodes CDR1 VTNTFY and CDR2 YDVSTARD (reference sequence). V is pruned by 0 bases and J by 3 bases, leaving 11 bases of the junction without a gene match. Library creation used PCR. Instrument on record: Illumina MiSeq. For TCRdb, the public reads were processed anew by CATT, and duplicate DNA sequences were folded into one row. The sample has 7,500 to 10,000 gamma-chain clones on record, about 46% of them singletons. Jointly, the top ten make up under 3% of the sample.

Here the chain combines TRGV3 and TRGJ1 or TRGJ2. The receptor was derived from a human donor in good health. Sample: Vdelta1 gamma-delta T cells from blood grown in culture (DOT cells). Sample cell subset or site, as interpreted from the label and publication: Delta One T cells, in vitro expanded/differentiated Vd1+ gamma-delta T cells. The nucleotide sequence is TGTGCCACCTGGGACAGGCTTCCGCGGGGTTATTATAAGAAACTCTTT. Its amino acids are CATWDRLPRGYYKKLF.